The text below deals with one T cell receptor (beta chain). Assay used: immunoSEQ multiplex PCR; TCRdb lists only in-frame clones, some missing. The table includes about 49,000 clones, approximately 79% detected once. The sample is drawn from a study of PD-L1 blockade in urothelial cancer. Looking at the study overall: Analyses used blood from 3 weeks (second dose) and 6 weeks after treatment start.

Documented time point: pretreatment peripheral blood. J was trimmed by 2 bases and V by 6 bases; bases with no gene match: 2. Per germline, CDR1 SQVTM and CDR2 ANQGSEA. This CDR3 is 13 amino acids long. The sample here was PBMCs, taken around atezolizumab (anti-PD-L1) treatment. The chain carries TRBV29-1 and TRBJ1-2; TRBD1 aligns across 11 bases. The clonotype was recovered from a man aged 65-85 years with urothelial cancer. This CDR3 is CSVRTGGNYGYTF. The CDR3 nucleotides read TGCAGCGTACGGACAGGGGGCAACTATGGCTACACCTTC.